The sample holds one count of the clone carrying this T cell receptor beta chain. What it binds is unknown. The sample comes from a study of T cells in Graves' hyperthyroidism and ophthalmopathy. Study context: The authors collected peripheral blood at initial diagnosis, before any treatment.

Based on clinical symptoms, serum thyroxine and TRAb, thyroid ultrasound and orbital computed tomography, diagnoses were reached. Overall study results and limits: By a 13 V-J model, ophthalmopathy was set apart from stable hyperthyroidism. For ophthalmopathy, model prediction preceded onset by a median roughly 6.2 months.

Researchers amplified the TCR beta CDR3 regions from RNA transcripts. HTBI primers drove first-round RT-PCR of the TCR CDR3. In TCRdb, the multiplex PCR reads were re-called with MiXCR into one record per CDR3 protein. The sample holds approximately 570,000 distinct CDR3 sequences, 15% to 20% seen once. This receptor was taken from a man aged 35-49 years with Graves' ophthalmopathy. What was sequenced was blood.

The CDR3 DNA sequence: TGTGCCAGTACACCCCGGTGGGACAGGGGAAATCAGTTCTTC. This sequence encodes CASTPRWDRGNQFF. The chain uses TRBV19 and TRBJ2-1; 10 positions agree with TRBD1. Trimming removed 7 bases from V and 13 bases from J; junction bases left unmatched: 13. The germline CDR1 and CDR2 sequences are LNHDA and SQIVND (reference sequence). The CDR3 extends over 14 amino acids.